This T cell receptor beta chain is from a study of blood T cell repertoires in COVID-19. This table comes from immunoSEQ multiplex PCR, and its TCRdb copy is limited to in-frame clones, with some not included. The table has 200,000 or so clones, about 80% seen once; the top ten hold about 1.3%. Individuals aged roughly 18 to 95 years were recruited from fewer than 25 US areas. Sequencing was performed on PBMCs or T cells enriched from blood (not recorded which). The clonotype originates from a woman aged 35 to 49 with acute COVID-19.

The CDR3 is CASRRYADTEAFF. CDR3 DNA sequence: TGTGCCAGCCGACGGTACGCGGACACTGAAGCTTTCTTT. V is TRBV28 and J is TRBJ1-1; D gene unclear. From germline, CDR1 is MDHEN and CDR2 SYDVKM. The ends were cut back, 8 bases at V and 3 bases at J, with 13 bases in the middle. CDR3 length: 13 amino acids.